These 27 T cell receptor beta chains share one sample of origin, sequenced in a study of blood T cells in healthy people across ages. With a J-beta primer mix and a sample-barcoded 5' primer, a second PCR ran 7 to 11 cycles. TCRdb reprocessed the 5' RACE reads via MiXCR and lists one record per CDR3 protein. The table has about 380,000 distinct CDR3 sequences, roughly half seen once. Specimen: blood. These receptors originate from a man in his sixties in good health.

The DNA for the CDR3 is TGTGCCAGCAGCCTGGACGGAAGCGACTATGGCTACACCTTC. It yields the protein CASSLDGSDYGYTF. The chain employs TRBV7-2 and TRBJ1-2; the D is unclear. The germline gives CDR1 SGHTA, CDR2 FQGNSA. CDR3 length equals 14 residues. V lost 5 bases to trimming and J lost 3 bases, with 13 bases between them.

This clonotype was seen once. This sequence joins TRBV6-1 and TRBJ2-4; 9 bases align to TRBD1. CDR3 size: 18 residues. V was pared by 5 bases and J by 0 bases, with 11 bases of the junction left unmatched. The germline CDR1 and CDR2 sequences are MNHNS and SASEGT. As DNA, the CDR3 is TGTGCCAGCAGTCCCGGGACAGGGAACGTCCTAGCCAAAAACATTCAGTACTTC. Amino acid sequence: CASSPGTGNVLAKNIQYF.

CDR3 region: CASTSVGGLGEQFF. CDR3 coding DNA: TGTGCCAGCACCAGCGTTGGGGGCCTAGGGGAGCAGTTCTTC. The chain recombines TRBV11-1 with TRBJ2-1; a possible D gene is TRBD1 (6 bases). The CDR3 has 14 residues. V dropped 7 bases and J dropped 10 bases, with 20 bases sitting between them. From germline, CDR1 is SGHAT and CDR2 FQDESV (reference sequence). Using reference TRBV11-1 and TRBJ2-1 for the parts outside the CDR3, the full variable domain is EAEVAQSPRYKITEKSQAVAFWCDPISGHATLYWYRQILGQGPELLVQFQDESVVDDSQLPKDRFSAERLKGVDSTLKIQPAELGDSAMYLCASTSVGGLGEQFFGPGTRLTVL.

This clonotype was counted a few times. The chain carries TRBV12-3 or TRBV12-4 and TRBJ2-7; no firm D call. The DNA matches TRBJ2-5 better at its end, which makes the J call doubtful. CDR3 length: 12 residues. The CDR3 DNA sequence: TGTGCCAGCAGTAGAGAGATCGGGACCCAGTACTTC. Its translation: CASSREIGTQYF.

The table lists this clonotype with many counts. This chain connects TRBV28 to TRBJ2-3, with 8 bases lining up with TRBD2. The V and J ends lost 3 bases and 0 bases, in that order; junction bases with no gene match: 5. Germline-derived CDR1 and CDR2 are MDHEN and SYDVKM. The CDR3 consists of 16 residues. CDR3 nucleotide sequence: TGTGCCAGCAGTTTGTCACAGCGGGGGAGCACAGATACGCAGTATTTT. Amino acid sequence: CASSLSQRGSTDTQYF.

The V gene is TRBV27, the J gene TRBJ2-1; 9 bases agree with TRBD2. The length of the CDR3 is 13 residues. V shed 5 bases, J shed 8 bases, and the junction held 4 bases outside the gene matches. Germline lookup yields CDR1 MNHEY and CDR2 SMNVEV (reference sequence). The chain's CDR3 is CASSVAGVDEQFF. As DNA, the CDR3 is TGTGCCAGCAGTGTAGCGGGGGTCGATGAGCAGTTCTTC.

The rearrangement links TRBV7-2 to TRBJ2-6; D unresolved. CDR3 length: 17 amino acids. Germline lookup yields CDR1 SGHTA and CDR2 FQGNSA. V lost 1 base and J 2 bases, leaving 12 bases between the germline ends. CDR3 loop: CASSLVPLSPGANVLTF. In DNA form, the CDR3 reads TGTGCCAGCAGCTTAGTCCCCCTCAGCCCTGGGGCCAACGTCCTGACTTTC.

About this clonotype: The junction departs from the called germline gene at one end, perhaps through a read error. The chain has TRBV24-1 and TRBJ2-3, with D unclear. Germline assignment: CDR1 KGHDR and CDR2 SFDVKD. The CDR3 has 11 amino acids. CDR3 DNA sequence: TGTGCCGCCAGTGATTTGGGCCACCAGTATTTT. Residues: CAASDLGHQYF.

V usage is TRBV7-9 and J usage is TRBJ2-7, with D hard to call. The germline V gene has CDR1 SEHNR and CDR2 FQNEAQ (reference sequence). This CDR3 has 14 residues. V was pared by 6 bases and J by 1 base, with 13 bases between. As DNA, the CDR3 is TGTGCCAGCAGGCCCTCGTCGGATTCCTACGAGCAGTACTTC. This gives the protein CASRPSSDSYEQYF.

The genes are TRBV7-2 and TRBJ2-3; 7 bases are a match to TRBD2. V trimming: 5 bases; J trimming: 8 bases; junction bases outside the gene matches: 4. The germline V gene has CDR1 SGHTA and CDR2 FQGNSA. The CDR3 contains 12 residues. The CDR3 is CASSLPGGTQYF. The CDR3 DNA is TGTGCCAGCAGCCTGCCGGGGGGTACGCAGTATTTT.

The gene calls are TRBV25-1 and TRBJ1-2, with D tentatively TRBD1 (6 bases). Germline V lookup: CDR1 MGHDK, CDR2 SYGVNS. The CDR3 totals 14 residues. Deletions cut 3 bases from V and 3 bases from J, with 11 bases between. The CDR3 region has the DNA TGTGCCAGCAGTGACTCAGGGGTGGACTATGGCTACACCTTC. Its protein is CASSDSGVDYGYTF.

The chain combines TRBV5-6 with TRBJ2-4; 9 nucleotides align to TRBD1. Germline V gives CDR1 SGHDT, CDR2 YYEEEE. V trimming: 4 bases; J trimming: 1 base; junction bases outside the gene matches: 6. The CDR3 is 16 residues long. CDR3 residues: CASSPTGGAAKNIQYF. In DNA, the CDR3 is TGTGCCAGCAGCCCTACAGGGGGCGCCGCCAAAAACATTCAGTACTTC.

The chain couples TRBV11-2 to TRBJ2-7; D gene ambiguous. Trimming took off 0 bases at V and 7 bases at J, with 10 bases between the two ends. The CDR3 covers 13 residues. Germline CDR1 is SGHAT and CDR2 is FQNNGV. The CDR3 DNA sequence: TGTGCCAGCAGCTTAGAACGGGCGAGGGAGCAGTACTTC. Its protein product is CASSLERAREQYF.

CDR3 sequence: CASRSGNGELFF. In nucleotides, the CDR3 is TGTGCCAGCAGATCGGGGAACGGGGAGCTGTTTTTT. This rearrangement joins TRBV28 to TRBJ2-2, with D possibly being TRBD2 (5 bases). The germline gives CDR1 MDHEN, CDR2 SYDVKM. Trimming removed 6 bases from V and 7 bases from J, with 9 bases in between. The CDR3 loop spans 12 amino acids.

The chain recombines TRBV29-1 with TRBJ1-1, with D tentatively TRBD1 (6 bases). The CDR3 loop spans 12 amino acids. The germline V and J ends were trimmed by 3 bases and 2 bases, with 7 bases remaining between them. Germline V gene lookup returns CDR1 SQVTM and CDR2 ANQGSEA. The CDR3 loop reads CSVDRGNTEAFF. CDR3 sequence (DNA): TGCAGCGTTGACAGGGGTAACACTGAAGCTTTCTTT.

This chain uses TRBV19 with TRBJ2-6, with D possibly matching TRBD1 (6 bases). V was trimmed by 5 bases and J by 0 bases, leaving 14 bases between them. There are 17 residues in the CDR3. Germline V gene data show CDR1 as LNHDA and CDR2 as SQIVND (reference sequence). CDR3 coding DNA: TGTGCCAGTAGTGTACAGGGAACCCTCTCTGGGGCCAACGTCCTGACTTTC. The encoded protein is CASSVQGTLSGANVLTF. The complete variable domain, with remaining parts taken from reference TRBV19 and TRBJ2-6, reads DGGITQSPKYLFRKEGQNVTLSCEQNLNHDAMYWYRQDPGQGLRLIYYSQIVNDFQKGDIAEGYSVSREKKESFPLTVTSAQKNPTAFYLCASSVQGTLSGANVLTFGAGSRLTVL.

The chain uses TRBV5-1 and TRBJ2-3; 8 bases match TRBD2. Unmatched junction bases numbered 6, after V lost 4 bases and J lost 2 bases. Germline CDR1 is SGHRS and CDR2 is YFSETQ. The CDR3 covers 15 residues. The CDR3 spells CASSPGGEPTDTQYF. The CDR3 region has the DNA TGCGCCAGCAGCCCGGGGGGGGAACCCACAGATACGCAGTATTTT.

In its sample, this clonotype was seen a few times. CDR3 in DNA: TGTGCCAGCAGTGAATGGCCCAGAACAGATACGCAGTATTTT. This encodes CASSEWPRTDTQYF. The chain carries TRBV2 and TRBJ2-3; no definite D call. V was trimmed by 2 bases and J by 3 bases, leaving 9 bases between them. Per germline, CDR1 SNHLY and CDR2 FYNNEI. This CDR3 contains 14 residues.

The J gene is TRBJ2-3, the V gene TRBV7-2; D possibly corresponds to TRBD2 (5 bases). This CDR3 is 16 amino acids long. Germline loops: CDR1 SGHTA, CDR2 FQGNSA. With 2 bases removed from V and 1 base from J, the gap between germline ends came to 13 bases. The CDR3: CASSLTPGGRTDTQYF. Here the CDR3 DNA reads TGTGCCAGCAGCTTAACGCCAGGAGGTCGCACAGATACGCAGTATTTT.

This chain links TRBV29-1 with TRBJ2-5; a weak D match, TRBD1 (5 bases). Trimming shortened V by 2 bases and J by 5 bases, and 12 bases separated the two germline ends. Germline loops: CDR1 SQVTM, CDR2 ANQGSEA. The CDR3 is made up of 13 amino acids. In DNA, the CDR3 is TGCAGCGTTGAACGGGCTAGGGGCGAGACCCAGTACTTC. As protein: CSVERARGETQYF.

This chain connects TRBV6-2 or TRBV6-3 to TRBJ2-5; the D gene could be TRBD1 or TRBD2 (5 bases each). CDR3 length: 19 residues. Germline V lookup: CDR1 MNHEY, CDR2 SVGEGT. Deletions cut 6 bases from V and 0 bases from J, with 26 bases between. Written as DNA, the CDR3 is TGTGCCAGCAGGACAAATCAGTTACGGGGCTACACGTACCAAGAGACCCAGTACTTC. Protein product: CASRTNQLRGYTYQETQYF.

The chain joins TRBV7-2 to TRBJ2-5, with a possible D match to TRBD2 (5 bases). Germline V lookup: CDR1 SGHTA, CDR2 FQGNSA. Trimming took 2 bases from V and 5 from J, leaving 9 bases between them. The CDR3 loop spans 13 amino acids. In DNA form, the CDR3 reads TGTGCCAGCAGCTTATTGGGAGCGGAGACCCAGTACTTC. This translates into CASSLLGAETQYF.

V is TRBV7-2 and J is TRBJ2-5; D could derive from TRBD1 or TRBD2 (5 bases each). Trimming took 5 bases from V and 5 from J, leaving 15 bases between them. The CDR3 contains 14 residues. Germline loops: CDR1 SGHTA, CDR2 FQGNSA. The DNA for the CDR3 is TGTGCCAGCAGCCGAGGGGCCAGGGAGGAGACCCAGTACTTC. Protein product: CASSRGAREETQYF. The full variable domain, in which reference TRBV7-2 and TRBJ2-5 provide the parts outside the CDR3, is GAGVSQSPSNKVTEKGKDVELRCDPISGHTALYWYRQSLGQGLEFLIYFQGNSAPDKSGLPSDRFSAERTGGSVSTLTIQRTQQEDSAVYLCASSRGAREETQYFGPGTRLLVL.

The CDR3 DNA reads as TGTGCCAGCAGCCAAGCCCCATCTGATACGCAGTATTTT. It yields the protein CASSQAPSDTQYF. This rearrangement joins TRBV3-1 to TRBJ2-3, with D uncertain. The CDR3 loop spans 13 amino acids. Per germline, CDR1 LGHDT and CDR2 YNNKEL (reference sequence). Trimming removed 1 base at V and 6 bases at J, with 8 bases between.

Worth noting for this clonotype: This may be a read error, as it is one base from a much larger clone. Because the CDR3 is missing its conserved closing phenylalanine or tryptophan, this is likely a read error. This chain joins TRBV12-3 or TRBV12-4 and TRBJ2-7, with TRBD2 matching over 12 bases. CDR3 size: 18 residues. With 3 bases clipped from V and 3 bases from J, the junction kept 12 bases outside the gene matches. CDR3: CASSFFGLAGGTYYEQYL. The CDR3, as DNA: TGTGCCAGCAGTTTTTTTGGGCTAGCGGGAGGGACATACTACGAGCAGTACTTA.

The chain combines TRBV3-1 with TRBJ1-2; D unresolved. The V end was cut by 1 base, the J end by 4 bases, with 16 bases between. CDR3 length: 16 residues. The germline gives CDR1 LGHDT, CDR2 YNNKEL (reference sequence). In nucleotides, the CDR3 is TGTGCCAGCAGCCAAGGGTCGTGGGATTGGAGCTATGGCTACACCTTC. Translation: CASSQGSWDWSYGYTF. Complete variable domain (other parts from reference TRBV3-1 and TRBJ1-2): DTAVSQTPKYLVTQMGNDKSIKCEQNLGHDTMYWYKQDSKKFLKIMFSYNNKELIINETVPNRFSPKSPDKAHLNLHINSLELGDSAVYFCASSQGSWDWSYGYTFGSGTRLTVV.

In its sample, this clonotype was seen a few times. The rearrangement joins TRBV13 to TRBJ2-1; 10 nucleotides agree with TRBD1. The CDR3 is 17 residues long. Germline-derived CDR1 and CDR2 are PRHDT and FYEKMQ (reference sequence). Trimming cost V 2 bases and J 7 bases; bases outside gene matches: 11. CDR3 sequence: CASSLTTDRGFRNEQFF. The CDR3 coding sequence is TGTGCCAGCAGCTTAACTACGGACAGGGGGTTCCGGAATGAGCAGTTCTTC.